Listed below are T cell receptor beta chains from one sample, sequenced in a study of T-cell memory formation after mild COVID-19. One entry per CDR3 protein results from TCRdb running MiXCR on the 5' RACE reads. The sample has roughly 120,000 distinct CDR3 sequences, approximately 16% seen once. The sequenced sample consisted of PBMCs or a T cell subset sorted from them (not recorded which). The source is an adult woman who had mild COVID-19 (a few samples of this study predate the infection). Cell type and time point are not known. CDR3s include the opening cysteine and the closing phenylalanine or tryptophan. The D gene is left open where the match is weak. Expanded clones are given a class, and other clones once, few, many or no size at all.

V	D	J	size	DNA	CDR3
TRBV4-1	TRBD1	TRBJ1-1	.	TGCGCCAGCAGCCGGACAGGTGAAGCTTTCTTT	CASSRTGEAFF
TRBV7-2	TRBD2	TRBJ2-7	.	TGTGCCAGCAGCCCGACTAGCACCCGCCCCGACGAGCAGTACTTC	CASSPTSTRPDEQYF
TRBV6-6	.	TRBJ2-7	.	TGTGCCAGCAGCCCGGCTCAACAGCAGTACTTC	CASSPAQQQYF
TRBV24-1	TRBD1	TRBJ2-7	.	TGTGCCACCAGTGATCGGACAGGGGGATCCTACGAGCAGTACTTC	CATSDRTGGSYEQYF
TRBV21-1	.	TRBJ2-3	few	TGTGCCAGCAGCAAACTTTGCAGGACAGGGGGCGGCACAGATACGCAGTATTTT	CASSKLCRTGGGTDTQYF
TRBV20-1	TRBD1	TRBJ1-5	many	TGCAGTGCTAGAAAGGGCAGGGACAGCTTTGACGGGGGCAATCAGCCCCAGCATTTT	CSARKGRDSFDGGNQPQHF
TRBV11-3	.	TRBJ2-5	.	TGTGCCAGCAGCCTAATTAGGGAGACCCAGTACTTC	CASSLIRETQYF
TRBV5-8	TRBD1	TRBJ1-1	.	TGTGCCAGCAGCTTGTGGGGGACAGGGGAACAAGCTTTCTTT	CASSLWGTGEQAFF
TRBV29-1	.	TRBJ2-7	.	TGCAGCGACAAACCCCCGGGTTCGAGAGAGCAGTACTTC	CSDKPPGSREQYF
TRBV24-1	TRBD2	TRBJ2-1	few	TGTGCCACCAGTGGAACTAGCGGGAGTCTGAATGATGAGCAGTTCTTC	CATSGTSGSLNDEQFF
TRBV11-2	TRBD1	TRBJ1-6	few	TGTGCCAGCAGCACCCGACAGGGAAGAAGTTCACCCCTCCACTTT	CASSTRQGRSSPLHF
TRBV7-3	.	TRBJ2-1	.	TGTGCCAGCAGCTTAGAGGCACAGGGAGACTACAATGAGCAGTTCTTC	CASSLEAQGDYNEQFF
TRBV24-1	TRBD2	TRBJ2-2	.	TGTGCCACCAGTGACCCGGGACTAGCGTTGGGGGAGCTGTTTTTT	CATSDPGLALGELFF
TRBV12-3/TRBV12-4	.	TRBJ2-7	.	TGTGCCAGCGGATCACCCTACGAGCAGTACTTC	CASGSPYEQYF
TRBV12-3/TRBV12-4	.	TRBJ2-4	few	TGTGCCAGCAGTAAGGGACCGGCCAGCAACATTCAGTACTTC	CASSKGPASNIQYF
TRBV5-1	.	TRBJ1-1	few	TGCGCCAGCAGCGACAAATTAGAGAACACTGAAGCTTTCTTT	CASSDKLENTEAFF
TRBV7-9	TRBD2	TRBJ2-5	few	TGTGCCAGCAGCCTTGGACTAGCGGGGACCAACCAGTACTTC	CASSLGLAGTNQYF
TRBV28	.	TRBJ2-3	.	TGTGCCAGCAGTTTCACAGGGCTTAAAACAGATACGCAGTATTTT	CASSFTGLKTDTQYF
TRBV18	.	TRBJ2-1	.	TGTGCCAGCTCACCACAAAGCGGTTCATACAATGAGCAGTTCTTC	CASSPQSGSYNEQFF
TRBV14	TRBD1	TRBJ2-5	.	TGTGCCAGCAGCCGAAACAGGGGGCAGGAGACCCAGTACTTC	CASSRNRGQETQYF
TRBV3-1	.	TRBJ2-5	few	TGTGCCAGCAGCCAAGATCTCCAGTTAGGGGAGACCCAGTACTTC	CASSQDLQLGETQYF
TRBV7-9	TRBD2	TRBJ2-7	few	TGTGCCAGCAGCCTCGGACTAGCTGACTACGAGCAGTACTTC	CASSLGLADYEQYF
TRBV5-5	.	TRBJ2-3	few	TGTGCCAGCAGCTTCCAGGGTAGCACAGATACGCAGTATTTT	CASSFQGSTDTQYF
TRBV3-1	TRBD1	TRBJ1-2	few	TGTGCCAGCAGCCAAACATCAGGGGGATCGGGTGGCTACACCTTC	CASSQTSGGSGGYTF
TRBV19	.	TRBJ2-7	.	TGTGCCAGTAGTATCGCCCAGGGGTTCTACGAGCAGTACTTC	CASSIAQGFYEQYF
TRBV20-1	.	TRBJ2-3	once	TGCAGTGCCCGAAACGGGGGCGGGGATACGCAGTATTTT	CSARNGGGDTQYF
TRBV12-3/TRBV12-4	.	TRBJ2-2	few	TGTGCCAGCAGAAAAAGCCTGGACAGCCTCACCGGGGAGCTGTTTTTT	CASRKSLDSLTGELFF
TRBV3-1	TRBD2	TRBJ2-3	.	TGTGCCAGCAGCCAAGATTCGGGAAGCGGGAGAGCAGATACGCAGTATTTT	CASSQDSGSGRADTQYF